This TCR beta chain was identified in a study of immune characterization of retroperitoneal liposarcoma. At least ten counts were recorded for this clonotype. TCRdb re-called the PCR reads through MiXCR, storing one row per CDR3 protein. The table shows about 10,000 distinct CDR3 sequences, with around 30% occurring only once. V lost 3 bases and J lost 1; bases outside the gene matches: 1. CDR1 and CDR2 (germline): SGHAT, FQNNGV. The CDR3 totals 15 residues. The sequence derives from a male donor with retroperitoneal liposarcoma. The sample consisted of tumor tissue. The chain has TRBV11-2 and TRBJ2-3; TRBD2 aligns across 10 bases. CDR3 sequence (DNA): TGTGCCAGCAGCTTTAGCGGGAGGCGCACAGATACGCAGTATTTT. Amino acid sequence: CASSFSGRRTDTQYF. Variable domain in full (rest from reference TRBV11-2 and TRBJ2-3): EAGVAQSPRYKIIEKRQSVAFWCNPISGHATLYWYQQILGQGPKLLIQFQNNGVVDDSQLPKDRFSAERLKGVDSTLKIQPAKLEDSAVYLCASSFSGRRTDTQYFGPGTRLTVL.